This T cell receptor (beta chain) was captured in a study of shared clonotypes between healthy human individuals. Libraries were prepared by immunoSEQ multiplex PCR; TCRdb keeps only in-frame clonotypes and omits some of them. The sample lists just over 2,000,000 clones; about 94% were seen once. CDR1 is MNHNS, CDR2 SASEGT, per germline. The CDR3 is made up of 12 amino acids. Trimming pared 8 bases from V and 2 bases from J, leaving 9 bases between. Of note for this clone: Antigen specificity is unknown.

General study results and limits: Shared clonotypes: approximately 4.5% naive CD4, roughly 4% naive CD8, 2% to 2.5% memory CD4, over 0.3% memory CD8.

Terminally differentiated effector memory CD45RA+ cells were excluded by CCR7 positive selection of CD45RO-negative cells. The chain uses TRBV6-1 and TRBJ1-2, with D maybe TRBD1 (5 bases). The receptor was derived from a man between 18 and 29 years old in good health. The sequenced material came from naive CD8+ T cells sorted from blood. The DNA for the CDR3 is TGTGCCAGCGGGGAGGGGAACTATGGCTACACCTTC. Protein: CASGEGNYGYTF.